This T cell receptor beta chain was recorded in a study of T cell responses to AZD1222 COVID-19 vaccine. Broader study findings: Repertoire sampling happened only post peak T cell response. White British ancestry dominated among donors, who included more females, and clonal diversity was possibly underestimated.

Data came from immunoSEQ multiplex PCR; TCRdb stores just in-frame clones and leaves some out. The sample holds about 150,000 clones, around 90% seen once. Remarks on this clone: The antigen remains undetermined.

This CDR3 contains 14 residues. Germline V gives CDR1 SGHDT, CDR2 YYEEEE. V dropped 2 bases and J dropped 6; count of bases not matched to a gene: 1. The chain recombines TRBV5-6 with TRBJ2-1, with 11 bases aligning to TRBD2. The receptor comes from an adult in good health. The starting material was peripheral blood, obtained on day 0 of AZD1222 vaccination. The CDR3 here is CASSFGTSGNEQFF. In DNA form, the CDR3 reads TGTGCCAGCAGCTTCGGGACTAGCGGCAATGAGCAGTTCTTC. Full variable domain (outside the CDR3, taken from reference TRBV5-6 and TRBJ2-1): DAGVTQSPTHLIKTRGQQVTLRCSPKSGHDTVSWYQQALGQGPQFIFQYYEEEERQRGNFPDRFSGHQFPNYSSELNVNALLLGDSALYLCASSFGTSGNEQFFGPGTRLTVL.